The 8 T cell receptor beta chains below come from one sample, sequenced in a study of T cell clusters in autoimmune cytopenias. Each sample's input was 250 ng genomic DNA, roughly 38,000 genome equivalents. Multiplex touch-down PCR amplified TRB using TRB-A and TRB-B pools in one tube. TCRdb reprocessed the multiplex PCR reads and stores each CDR3 protein as one record, lacking DNA. The sample's table shows approximately 6,500 distinct CDR3 sequences. Sequencing was done on a sample of peripheral blood. Source of these receptors: a human donor with an autoimmune cytopenia or autoimmune hepatitis (not recorded which).

The chain recombines TRBV11-2 with TRBJ2-2. This CDR3 has 13 residues. Germline CDR1 SGHAT, CDR2 FQNNGV. The CDR3 spells CASSFRYTGELFF.

The chain combines TRBV24-1 with TRBJ2-3; TCRdb's D call of TRBD2 is untestable without DNA. The germline CDR1 and CDR2 sequences are KGHDR and SFDVKD. The CDR3 is made up of 16 amino acids. This CDR3 is CATSEATSGRTDTQYF.

This CDR3 is CASSQEVQGNQPQHF. The chain couples TRBV4-2 to TRBJ1-5; no DNA is available, so the TRBD1 call from TCRdb remains unchecked. CDR3 length equals 15 residues. Germline V gives CDR1 LGHNA, CDR2 YNFKEQ.

This clonotype is medium-sized by frequency. The rearrangement links TRBV29-1 to TRBJ2-3; TCRdb's assignment of TRBD1 cannot be checked, as there is no DNA. CDR3 length: 13 residues. Per germline, CDR1 SQVTM and CDR2 ANQGSEA. This CDR3 is CSVVGGGTDTQYF.

The genes are TRBV6-1 and TRBJ2-4; lacking DNA, the TRBD1 call made by TCRdb goes unchecked. The CDR3 spans 12 residues. Germline V lookup: CDR1 MNHNS, CDR2 SASEGT. The CDR3 loop is CASSEMGDIQYF.

This clonotype is classed as medium-sized by frequency. J is TRBJ2-5 and V is TRBV27; the D call from TCRdb, TRBD1, cannot be confirmed without DNA. CDR1 MNHEY and CDR2 SMNVEV come from the germline V gene (reference sequence). CDR3 size: 12 residues. CDR3: CASSGTLETQYF.

CDR3 residues: CASSPRTTSNQPQHF. The V call is TRBV27, the J call TRBJ1-5; with no DNA, the TCRdb D assignment of TRBD1 cannot be verified. From germline, CDR1 is MNHEY and CDR2 SMNVEV (reference sequence). CDR3 length equals 15 residues.

This clonotype is classed as medium-sized (0.01 to 0.1%) by frequency. The chain is built from TRBV6-1 and TRBJ2-1; TCRdb's D gene call, TRBD1, goes unchecked for lack of DNA. This CDR3 comprises 15 residues. The germline V gene has CDR1 MNHNS and CDR2 SASEGT. Here the CDR3 reads CASSVGGGHYNEQFF.